The clone carrying this T cell receptor (beta chain) was recorded at least ten times. Its antigen is unidentified. Quantitative 5'-RACE was performed with molecular barcodes, and it yielded the TCR beta libraries. TCRdb processed the 5' RACE reads anew with MiXCR; each CDR3 protein has one entry. This sample has 300,000 to 350,000 distinct CDR3 sequences; around 21% occur once, and the top ten carry 3.5%. This specimen comes from a study of CD8 T cells in ankylosing spondylitis. Findings and limits, study-wide: What appeared characteristic of ankylosing spondylitis blood was a TCR beta motif of fewer than ten highly homologous variants. Disease-linked clones bore a CD8+ phenotype, appearing relatively rarely in peripheral blood.

The CDR3 is 13 amino acids. With V trimmed by 6 bases and J by 4 bases, 5 bases remained unmatched. CDR1 ENHRY and CDR2 SYGVKD come from the germline V gene. Sequencing input: blood, either unsorted or a sorted T cell fraction (not recorded which). The clonotype originates from a female donor with ankylosing spondylitis or in good health (not recorded which). The rearrangement links TRBV10-3 to TRBJ2-5, with 7 nucleotides matching TRBD1. The CDR3 loop is CAISEGAGETQYF. Here the CDR3 DNA reads TGTGCCATCAGCGAGGGGGCGGGAGAGACCCAGTACTTC.